These T cell receptor beta chains were read from a single sample in a study of blood T cell repertoires in COVID-19. Clones were read by immunoSEQ multiplex PCR, and TCRdb kept only the in-frame ones, dropping some. Seen here are roughly 99,000 clones, roughly 80% observed once, and the top ten hold about 4%. The source material was peripheral blood. The receptors shown here come from a human donor in a cohort sampled during active COVID-19. Each CDR3 is given with its conserved first and last residue. Fields, in order: clone size, D gene, V gene, J gene, CDR3 DNA, CDR3 protein. A D gene is named only where the DNA matches it firmly. The size field is filled for only some rows; it gives once, few, many or a size class.

NA,NA,TRBV7-2,TRBJ2-3,TGTGCCAGCAGCTTAGGTCAGCGGAGATACACAGATACGCAGTATTTT,CASSLGQRRYTDTQYF
NA,NA,TRBV5-6,TRBJ2-7,TGTGCCAGCAGCTTGGAGGCCAGGGCGTACGAGCAGTACTTC,CASSLEARAYEQYF
NA,NA,TRBV29-1,TRBJ2-3,TGCAGTACGAGGGAGCGGGTGACCACAGATACGCAGTATTTT,CSTRERVTTDTQYF
NA,NA,TRBV9,TRBJ1-3,TGTGCCAGCAGCGCAGGGGAAACTCTCTCTGGAAACACCATATATTTT,CASSAGETLSGNTIYF
NA,TRBD1,TRBV9,TRBJ2-5,TGTGCCAGCAGCGCTCAGGGGGCAGAGACCCAGTACTTC,CASSAQGAETQYF
once,NA,TRBV20-1,TRBJ2-1,TGCAGTGCTAGTTGGAGGGAGGCTACAAATGAGCAGTTCTTC,CSASWREATNEQFF
NA,TRBD2,TRBV7-3,TRBJ2-5,TGTGCCAGCAGCCAAATGGGGGGGTCGGAGACCCAGTACTTC,CASSQMGGSETQYF
few,NA,TRBV6-5,TRBJ2-5,TGTGCCAGCAGTTACTCGAGGATCCAAGAGACCCAGTACTTC,CASSYSRIQETQYF
NA,TRBD1,TRBV7-8,TRBJ1-4,TGTGCCAGCAGCTTAGGACAGGGCAATGAAAAACTGTTTTTT,CASSLGQGNEKLFF
few,NA,TRBV11-2,TRBJ2-5,TGTGCCAGCAGCTTACTGACAGGGAGGGAGACCCAGTACTTC,CASSLLTGRETQYF
NA,NA,TRBV3-1/TRBV3-2,TRBJ1-3,TGTGCCAGCAGTGAGGTGACTGGAAACACCATATATTTT,CASSEVTGNTIYF
NA,NA,TRBV6-5,TRBJ2-1,TGTGCCAGCAGTTCACGGTACAATGAGCAGTTCTTC,CASSSRYNEQFF
few,TRBD1,TRBV4-2,TRBJ2-1,TGTGCCAGCAGCCAGGGACAGACCAATGAGCAGTTCTTC,CASSQGQTNEQFF
once,NA,TRBV7-9,TRBJ2-3,TGTGCCAGCAGCTTAGGTTCCTCCACAGATACGCAGTATTTT,CASSLGSSTDTQYF
NA,NA,TRBV6-5,TRBJ2-7,TGTGCCAGCAGTTACTCCGGTGGGGCGGGACGTTACGAGCAGTACTTC,CASSYSGGAGRYEQYF
NA,TRBD1,TRBV5-1,TRBJ1-1,TGCGCCAGCAGCTTTGACGGGACAGGGGGCCGGAACACTGAAGCTTTCTTT,CASSFDGTGGRNTEAFF
NA,TRBD2,TRBV10-3,TRBJ2-1,TGTGCCATCAGTGATGTTAGCGGGGGCTCCTACAATGAGCAGTTCTTC,CAISDVSGGSYNEQFF
few,NA,TRBV5-1,TRBJ1-1,TGCGCCAGCAGCCTTACTACAGGGATCACTGAAGCTTTCTTT,CASSLTTGITEAFF
NA,TRBD1,TRBV7-9,TRBJ1-2,TGTGCCAGCAGCCGAACGGACAGGCGATTAAACGAAAATTATGGCTACACCTTC,CASSRTDRRLNENYGYTF
NA,TRBD2,TRBV5-1,TRBJ2-2,TGCGCCAGCGGAGCGGGGGGGCCGGCAACGAACACCGGGGAGCTGTTTTTT,CASGAGGPATNTGELFF
NA,NA,TRBV6-2/TRBV6-3,TRBJ1-5,TGTGCCAGCAGTACATTCAGGGGAGGCAATCAGCCCCAGCATTTT,CASSTFRGGNQPQHF
NA,TRBD1,TRBV11-2,TRBJ1-4,TGTGCCAGCAGCTTAGTGGCAGGGGGAGGTGAAAAACTGTTTTTT,CASSLVAGGGEKLFF
NA,NA,TRBV14,TRBJ1-2,TGTGCCAGCAGCCAAGACAGGGGCTTATATGGCTACACCTTC,CASSQDRGLYGYTF
NA,TRBD2,TRBV4-1,TRBJ2-7,TGCGCCAGCAGCCAAGTTAGCGGGAGCTACGAGCAGTACTTC,CASSQVSGSYEQYF
NA,NA,TRBV5-1,TRBJ2-1,TGCGCCAGCACAGATTCAGGGGAGATTTACAATGAGCAGTTCTTC,CASTDSGEIYNEQFF
NA,NA,TRBV27,TRBJ1-5,TGTGCCAGCAGTTTAGGGCGGGAGTTTCGGCCCCAGCATTTT,CASSLGREFRPQHF
few,TRBD1,TRBV25-1,TRBJ2-1,TGTGCCAGCAGTCGGGACAGCTCCTACAATGAGCAGTTCTTC,CASSRDSSYNEQFF
NA,NA,TRBV10-3,TRBJ2-5,TGTGCCATCAGTCACACAGAAGAGACCCAGTACTTC,CAISHTEETQYF
NA,TRBD1,TRBV7-2,TRBJ2-2,TGTGCCAGCACGGGACAGGGTTACACCGGGGAGCTGTTTTTT,CASTGQGYTGELFF
NA,NA,TRBV11-3,TRBJ2-6,TGTGCCAGCAGCCTGCGGGGCTCTGGGGCCAACGTCCTGACTTTC,CASSLRGSGANVLTF
few,TRBD1,TRBV7-3,TRBJ1-2,TGTGCCAGCAGCATACCGGGACAGGGGTTTAATGGCTACACCTTC,CASSIPGQGFNGYTF
NA,NA,TRBV7-2,TRBJ1-6,TGTGCCAGCAGCCCGGGGGGGAGCCGAAATTCACCCCTCCACTTT,CASSPGGSRNSPLHF
NA,NA,TRBV15,TRBJ1-1,TGTGCCACCAGCAGAGTCAGGGGTACCACTGAAGCTTTCTTT,CATSRVRGTTEAFF
once,NA,TRBV9,TRBJ1-1,TGTGCCAGCAGCGTAGACAGGGTGAACACTGAAGCTTTCTTT,CASSVDRVNTEAFF
NA,TRBD1,TRBV7-9,TRBJ2-1,TGTGCCAGCAGCTTAGGGACAGGGGACTACAATGAGCAGTTCTTC,CASSLGTGDYNEQFF
NA,NA,TRBV7-2,TRBJ1-2,TGTGCCAGCAGCTTAGCAAAAGCCGCGGGCTATGGCTACACCTTC,CASSLAKAAGYGYTF
NA,TRBD1,TRBV11-2,TRBJ2-7,TGTGCCAGCTCCGGTGGTGGTGGGACAGGGGCCTACGAGCAGTACTTC,CASSGGGGTGAYEQYF
once,TRBD1,TRBV7-3,TRBJ1-2,TGTGCCAGCAGCCGAGGACAGGGGACACAGTATGGCTACACCTTC,CASSRGQGTQYGYTF
NA,TRBD2,TRBV18,TRBJ2-2,TGTGCCAGCTCACCCGGGCGAGCGGGGGCTCGGGGCACCGGGGAGCTGTTTTTT,CASSPGRAGARGTGELFF
NA,NA,TRBV27,TRBJ2-1,TGTGCCAGCAGTTTATATTCGAACAGTTACAATGAGCAGTTCTTC,CASSLYSNSYNEQFF
NA,NA,TRBV27,TRBJ2-5,TGTGCCAGCAGCTCACCCTATCCGCAAGAGACCCAGTACTTC,CASSSPYPQETQYF
NA,TRBD2,TRBV6-2/TRBV6-3,TRBJ2-5,TGTGCCAGCAGTTATGCGGGAGGGCGGGAGACCCAGTACTTC,CASSYAGGRETQYF
NA,NA,TRBV6-2/TRBV6-3,TRBJ1-2,TGTGCCAGCAGCGACTCCCAGCGGGGCTACACCTTC,CASSDSQRGYTF
NA,TRBD1,TRBV7-3,TRBJ2-1,TGTGCCAGCAGCTTAGACAGGGGCCACAATGAGCAGTTCTTC,CASSLDRGHNEQFF
NA,NA,TRBV18,TRBJ2-7,TGTGCCAGCTCACCGGGCCCCCGCTATGAGGGGCAGTACTTC,CASSPGPRYEGQYF